This TCR beta chain came from a study of blood T cell repertoires in COVID-19 (dated by TCRdb to 2020 to 2021). Background on the whole study: Samples from collaborators originated in the United States, Italy and Spain and spanned both the acute and convalescent phases of COVID-19. The prospective study material was composed of cDNA or gDNA derived from T cells, B-cell-depleted T cells, or PBMCs. Deeply sampled blood TCRbeta repertoires from subjects exposed to, actively infected with, or recovered from COVID-19 were included in the dataset. A freely available public database, intended as a resource for researchers studying the immune response to SARS-CoV-2, is where the repertoires were released. Samples were obtained from the ongoing ImmuneRACE study (first 160 participants) and from about 1,300 subjects provided by 6 global collaborators. The sample metadata nearly always contained a de-identified subject ID, COVID-19 status, age in years and sex. Where HLA class I and class II types were available, the types were taken from metadata supplied by the sample provider, not from assay-based typing. The paper as a whole reports these results and caveats: The amount of clinical and demographic metadata varied by source and participant and was provided uncurated.

Enrolling through a virtual design, the prospective study's participants ranged in age from roughly 18 to 90 years and lived across around 25 United States geographic areas. To assign participants to cohorts, the prospective study relied on clinical history that participants themselves reported in a screening survey and a study questionnaire. Recovered participants in ImmuneRACE Cohort 3 were defined by two consecutive negative NP/OP PCR tests, clearance by a healthcare professional, or resolution of symptoms. In the prospective study, whole blood, serum and a nasopharyngeal or oropharyngeal swab were collected from each participant by mobile phlebotomists. Over a roughly two-month period, participants in the prospective study had the option of providing additional blood draws and questionnaires. Prospective study blood samples were shipped either frozen or at room temperature before DNA extraction.

CDR1 and CDR2 were assigned from the germline V gene (reference sequence) as SSHAT and FNYEAQ. The CDR3 runs 15 residues from the cysteine to the phenylalanine. CDR3 DNA is the only sequence kept; it has 45 bases, read in frame from the first base. The immunoSEQ Assay, a bias-controlled multiplex PCR, was used to amplify TCRbeta CDR3 regions from genomic DNA. On the authors' methods: The number of nucleated cells in each sample was estimated from the amplification of reference gene primers within the assay. To quantify the absolute abundance of each unique TCRbeta CDR3 rearrangement, sequence reads were collapsed and filtered. For each sample, productive Simpson clonality was calculated as the square root of Simpson's diversity index over productive rearrangements. TCRdb obtained this table from immuneACCESS and retained in-frame rearrangements with V and J assigned. These tables miss some clones; where compared with another copy, unresolved V genes account for less than half of the shortfall, and the remainder is unexplained. V and J calls and clone size follow that table, whereas D and trimming were derived from the DNA. This sample gives fewer than 200,000 clones in total; over 75% of them show up just once. The ten biggest clones cover about 8.4% of the sample.

This clone has a single count. The specificity of this receptor is unknown. The junction departs from germline at one end; a sequencing error may be responsible. The sequencing input was PBMCs or T cells enriched from blood (not recorded which). The chain links TRBV7-7 with TRBJ2-5; the D gene is perhaps TRBD1, from 5 matching bases. The receptor was isolated from a woman between 18 and 29 years old who had recovered from COVID-19. The DNA sequence is TGTGCTAGCAGCTTAGGTGCCAAAGGGGTTGAGACCCAGTACTTC. It codes for CASSLGAKGVETQYF. The CDR3, completed at both ends by the reference TRBV7-7 and TRBJ2-5 genes, gives the full variable domain GAGVSQSPRYKVTKRGQDVTLRCDPISSHATLYWYQQALGQGPEFLTYFNYEAQPDKSGLPSDRFSAERPEGSISTLTIQRTEQRDSAMYRCASSLGAKGVETQYFGPGTRLLVL.